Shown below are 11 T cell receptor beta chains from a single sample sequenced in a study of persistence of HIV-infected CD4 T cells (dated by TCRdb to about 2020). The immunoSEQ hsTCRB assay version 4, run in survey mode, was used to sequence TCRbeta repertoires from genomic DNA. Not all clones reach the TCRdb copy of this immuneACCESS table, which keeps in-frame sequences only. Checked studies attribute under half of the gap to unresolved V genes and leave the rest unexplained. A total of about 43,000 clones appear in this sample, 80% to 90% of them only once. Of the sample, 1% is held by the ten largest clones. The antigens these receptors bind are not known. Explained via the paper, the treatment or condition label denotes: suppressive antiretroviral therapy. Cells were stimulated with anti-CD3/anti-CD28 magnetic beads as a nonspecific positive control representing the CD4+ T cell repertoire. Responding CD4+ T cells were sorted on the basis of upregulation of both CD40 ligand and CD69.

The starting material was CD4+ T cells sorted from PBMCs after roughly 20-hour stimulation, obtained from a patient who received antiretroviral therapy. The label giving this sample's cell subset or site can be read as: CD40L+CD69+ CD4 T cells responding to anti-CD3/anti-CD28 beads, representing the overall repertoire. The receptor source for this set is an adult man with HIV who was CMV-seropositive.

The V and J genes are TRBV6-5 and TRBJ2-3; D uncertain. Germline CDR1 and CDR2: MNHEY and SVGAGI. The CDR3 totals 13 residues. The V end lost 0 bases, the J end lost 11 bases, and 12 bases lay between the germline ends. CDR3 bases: TGTGCCAGCAGTTACTCGCCTGGCGGAGTGCAGTATTTT. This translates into CASSYSPGGVQYF.

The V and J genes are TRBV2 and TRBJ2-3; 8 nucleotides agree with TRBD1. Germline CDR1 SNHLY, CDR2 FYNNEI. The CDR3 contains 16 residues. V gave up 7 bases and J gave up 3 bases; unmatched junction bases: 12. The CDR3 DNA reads TGTGCCAGCACCCAATCCGGGACAGGTAGAACAGATACGCAGTATTTT. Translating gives CASTQSGTGRTDTQYF.

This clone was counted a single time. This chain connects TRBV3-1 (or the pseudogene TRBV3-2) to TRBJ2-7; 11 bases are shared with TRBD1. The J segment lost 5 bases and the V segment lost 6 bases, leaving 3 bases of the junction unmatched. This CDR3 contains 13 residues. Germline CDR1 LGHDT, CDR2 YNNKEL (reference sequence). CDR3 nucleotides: TGTGCCAGCAGACTGGACAGGGGGCACGAGCAGTACTTC. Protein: CASRLDRGHEQYF.

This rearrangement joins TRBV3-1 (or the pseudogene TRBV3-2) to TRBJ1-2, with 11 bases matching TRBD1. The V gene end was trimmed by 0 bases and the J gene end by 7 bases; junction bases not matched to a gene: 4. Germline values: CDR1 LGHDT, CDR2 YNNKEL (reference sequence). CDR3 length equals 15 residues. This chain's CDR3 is CASSQEGTGGFGYTF. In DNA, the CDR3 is TGTGCCAGCAGCCAAGAAGGGACAGGGGGATTTGGCTACACCTTC.

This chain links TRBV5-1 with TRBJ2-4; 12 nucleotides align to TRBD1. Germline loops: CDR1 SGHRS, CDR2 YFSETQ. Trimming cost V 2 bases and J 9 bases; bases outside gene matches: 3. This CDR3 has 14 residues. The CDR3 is CASSFTGQGAIQYF. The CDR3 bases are TGCGCCAGCAGCTTTACGGGACAGGGGGCCATTCAGTACTTC.

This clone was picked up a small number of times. The CDR3 protein is CASSQIAGGNQPQHF. The CDR3 nucleotides read TGTGCCAGCAGTCAGATAGCAGGGGGGAATCAGCCCCAGCATTTT. V gene TRBV6-5 combines with J gene TRBJ1-5; TRBD1 matches 7 bases. CDR1 MNHEY and CDR2 SVGAGI come from the germline V gene. CDR3 length: 15 residues. V lost 5 bases and J lost 4; bases outside the gene matches: 8.

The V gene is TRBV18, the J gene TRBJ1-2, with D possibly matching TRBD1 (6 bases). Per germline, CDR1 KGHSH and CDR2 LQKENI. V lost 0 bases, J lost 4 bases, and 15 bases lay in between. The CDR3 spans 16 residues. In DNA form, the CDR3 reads TGTGCCAGCTCACCACCGGGGCGGGGGCCGGGCTATGGCTACACCTTC. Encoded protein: CASSPPGRGPGYGYTF.

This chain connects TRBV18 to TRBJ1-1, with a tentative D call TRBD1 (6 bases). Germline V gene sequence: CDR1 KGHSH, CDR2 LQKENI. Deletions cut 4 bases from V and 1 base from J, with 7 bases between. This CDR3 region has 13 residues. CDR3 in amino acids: CASSQQGNTEAFF. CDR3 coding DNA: TGTGCCAGCTCACAACAGGGGAACACTGAAGCTTTCTTT.

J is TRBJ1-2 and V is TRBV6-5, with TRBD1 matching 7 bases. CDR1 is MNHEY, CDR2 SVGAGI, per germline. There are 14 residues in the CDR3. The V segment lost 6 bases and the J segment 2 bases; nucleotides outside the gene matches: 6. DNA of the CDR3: TGTGCCAGCAGCCAACCGGGACAGAACTATGGCTACACCTTC. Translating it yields CASSQPGQNYGYTF.

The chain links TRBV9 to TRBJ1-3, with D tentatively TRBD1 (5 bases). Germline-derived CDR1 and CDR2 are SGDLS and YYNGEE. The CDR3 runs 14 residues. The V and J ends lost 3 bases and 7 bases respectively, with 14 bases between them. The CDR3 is CASSAQGGRNTIYF. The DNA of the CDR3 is TGTGCCAGCAGCGCCCAGGGTGGGCGGAACACCATATATTTT. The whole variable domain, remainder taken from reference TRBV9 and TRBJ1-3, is DSGVTQTPKHLITATGQRVTLRCSPRSGDLSVYWYQQSLDQGLQFLIQYYNGEERAKGNILERFSAQQFPDLHSELNLSSLELGDSALYFCASSAQGGRNTIYFGEGSWLTVV.

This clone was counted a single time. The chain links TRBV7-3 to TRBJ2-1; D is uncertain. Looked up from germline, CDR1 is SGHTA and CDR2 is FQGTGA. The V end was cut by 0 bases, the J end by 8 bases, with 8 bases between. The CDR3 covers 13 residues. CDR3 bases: TGTGCCAGCAGCTTAACGGGAAGGGATGAGCAGTTCTTC. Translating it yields CASSLTGRDEQFF.